The 16 T cell receptor beta chains below all came from one sample that was sequenced in a study of T cells after yellow fever vaccination. From the 5' RACE reads, TCRdb called clonotypes with MiXCR, one entry per CDR3 protein. This sample has hundreds of thousands of distinct CDR3 sequences; roughly an eighth occur once, and the top ten carry just under 15%. The input for sequencing was PBMCs, taken on the day of the yellow fever booster vaccination. Source of these receptors: a young man who received the YFV17D yellow fever vaccine.

This clonotype occurred a few times. The chain has TRBV11-2 and TRBJ2-7; 9 nucleotides match TRBD2. Per germline, CDR1 SGHAT and CDR2 FQNNGV. CDR3 length equals 18 residues. J was trimmed by 6 bases and V by 5 bases; bases with no gene match: 20. In nucleotides, the CDR3 is TGTGCCAGCAGCGACCGGGGTAGCGGGAGAGTCTCCCTGAGCGAGCAGTACTTC. The encoded protein is CASSDRGSGRVSLSEQYF.

The V and J genes are TRBV11-2 and TRBJ1-2; 7 bases match TRBD1. The germline V gene encodes CDR1 SGHAT and CDR2 FQNNGV. This CDR3 comprises 14 residues. J gave up 6 bases and V 3 bases, and 7 bases lay outside the gene matches. This chain's CDR3 is CASSLTGQGDGYTF. In DNA form, the CDR3 reads TGTGCCAGCAGCTTGACAGGGCAGGGTGATGGCTACACCTTC.

The chain uses TRBV19 and TRBJ2-2; TRBD2 aligns across 7 bases. From germline, CDR1 is LNHDA and CDR2 SQIVND (reference sequence). J lost 4 bases, V lost 4 bases, and 15 bases had no gene match. This CDR3 is built from 18 residues. CDR3 sequence (DNA): TGTGCCAGTAGTAGGCTGGGAGGCGGGAGAAGATCCACCGGGGAGCTGTTTTTT. Protein product: CASSRLGGGRRSTGELFF.

The CDR3 DNA is TGTGCCAGCAGGAATACAGGGGGAAAGGGGAATCAGCCCCAGCATTTT. This gives the protein CASRNTGGKGNQPQHF. The chain carries TRBV28 and TRBJ1-5; 8 bases are a match to TRBD1. The CDR3 has 16 amino acids. Per germline, CDR1 MDHEN and CDR2 SYDVKM. The J segment lost 4 bases and the V segment lost 6 bases, leaving 11 bases of the junction unmatched.

The sample holds a few counts of this clonotype. The chain has TRBV12-3 or TRBV12-4 and TRBJ2-7; D is undetermined. CDR3 length: 15 amino acids. Trimming took 5 bases from V and 2 from J, leaving 16 bases between them. CDR3 protein: CASSPDLPETYEQYF. CDR3 nucleotide sequence: TGTGCCAGCAGTCCAGACTTGCCGGAGACCTACGAGCAGTACTTC.

This chain connects TRBV20-1 to TRBJ1-3; 7 bases fit TRBD1. The germline CDR1 and CDR2 sequences are DFQATT and SNEGSKA (reference sequence). The trim removed 6 bases at V and 4 bases at J, leaving 12 bases unmatched. The CDR3 spans 15 residues. CDR3 nucleotides: TGCAGTGCCTTAAATAACAGGGGCGCCGGAAACACCATATATTTT. This encodes CSALNNRGAGNTIYF.

For this clonotype: An end of the junction does not agree with germline; a read error may underlie this. This chain links TRBV7-7 with TRBJ2-5; D not certain. CDR1 is SSHAT, CDR2 FNYEAQ, per germline (reference sequence). The CDR3 sequence is 12 residues long. CDR3 sequence reads: CASSRTIETQYF. The CDR3 nucleotides read TGTGCTAGCAGCCGTACCATAGAGACCCAGTACTTC.

This clonotype was counted only a few times. This rearrangement joins TRBV30 to TRBJ2-4; TRBD2 is a possible D gene (5 bases). Trimming left V 0 bases short and J 2 bases short, with 8 bases between. CDR1 and CDR2 from the germline V gene are GTSNPN and SVGIG (reference sequence). This CDR3 spans 14 amino acids. CDR3 sequence reads: CAWSVGGSKNIQYF. Here the CDR3 DNA reads TGTGCCTGGAGTGTTGGCGGGTCCAAAAACATTCAGTACTTC.

This clonotype turned up a few times. This sequence joins TRBV12-3 or TRBV12-4 and TRBJ2-7, with 7 bases matching TRBD1. Trimming removed 6 bases from V and 7 bases from J; junction bases left unmatched: 6. The length of the CDR3 is 12 residues. The CDR3 DNA reads as TGTGCCAGCAGCGCAGGGGGAAGGGAGCAGTACTTC. It is translated as CASSAGGREQYF.

In its sample, this clonotype was seen many times. The chain couples TRBV7-2 to TRBJ2-7; 14 nucleotides agree with TRBD2. This CDR3 comprises 14 residues. Unmatched junction bases numbered 1, after V lost 3 bases and J lost 6 bases. Germline assignment: CDR1 SGHTA and CDR2 FQGNSA. CDR3 coding DNA: TGTGCCAGCAGCTTTGGACTAGCGGGAGGCGAGCAGTACTTC. Translated: CASSFGLAGGEQYF.

The V call is TRBV30, the J call TRBJ2-6, with D possibly matching TRBD2 (6 bases). The CDR3 consists of 16 residues. The V gene lost 0 bases and the J gene lost 2 bases, with 11 bases spanning the gap. CDR1 is GTSNPN, CDR2 SVGIG, per germline (reference sequence). CDR3 amino acids: CAWSVRRTTGANVLTF. The CDR3 DNA follows: TGTGCCTGGAGTGTTAGAAGGACTACTGGGGCCAACGTCCTGACTTTC.

Only a few counts were recorded for this clonotype. This chain joins TRBV10-3 and TRBJ1-1; D gene uncertain. This CDR3 has 14 amino acids. V lost 10 bases and J lost 3, with 18 bases in between. Germline V gives CDR1 ENHRY, CDR2 SYGVKD. The CDR3 protein is CATQTPRRHTEAFF. The CDR3 nucleotides are TGTGCCACTCAGACGCCGAGACGGCACACTGAAGCTTTCTTT.

J is TRBJ2-3 and V is TRBV23-1, with 7 bases identical to TRBD2. TRBV23-1 is flagged as an ORF with uncertain function. With 9 bases clipped from V and 5 bases from J, the junction kept 17 bases outside the gene matches. The CDR3 is 16 amino acids. This chain's CDR3 is CARIPRGLTHLDTQYF. The DNA for the CDR3 is TGCGCCAGGATCCCTCGGGGACTAACCCATTTAGATACGCAGTATTTT.

This chain uses TRBV12-3 or TRBV12-4 with TRBJ2-1; 7 bases map to TRBD1. This CDR3 comprises 16 residues. Trimming removed 5 bases from V and 8 bases from J; junction bases left unmatched: 15. The CDR3 DNA follows: TGTGCCAGCAGTCCTCGACAGGGAAGAGCTGTCCATGAGCAGTTCTTC. It encodes CASSPRQGRAVHEQFF.

At least ten counts were recorded for this clonotype. The rearrangement links TRBV5-1 to TRBJ2-1; 9 bases map to TRBD2. This CDR3 has 14 residues. Germline CDR1 SGHRS, CDR2 YFSETQ. Unmatched junction bases numbered 3, after V lost 4 bases and J lost 4 bases. The chain's CDR3 is CASSPGLAYNEQFF. The DNA for the CDR3 is TGCGCCAGCAGCCCGGGACTAGCATACAATGAGCAGTTCTTC. Complete variable domain (other parts from reference TRBV5-1 and TRBJ2-1): KAGVTQTPRYLIKTRGQQVTLSCSPISGHRSVSWYQQTPGQGLQFLFEYFSETQRNKGNFPGRFSGRQFSNSRSEMNVSTLELGDSALYLCASSPGLAYNEQFFGPGTRLTVL.

The V gene is TRBV5-4, the J gene TRBJ2-3; 8 bases are shared with TRBD2. Germline CDR1 and CDR2: SGHNT and YYREEE (reference sequence). V gave up 0 bases and J gave up 3 bases; unmatched junction bases: 3. This CDR3 contains 15 residues. The CDR3 loop reads CASSLVREATDTQYF. The CDR3 DNA is TGTGCCAGCAGCTTGGTGCGGGAGGCGACAGATACGCAGTATTTT.